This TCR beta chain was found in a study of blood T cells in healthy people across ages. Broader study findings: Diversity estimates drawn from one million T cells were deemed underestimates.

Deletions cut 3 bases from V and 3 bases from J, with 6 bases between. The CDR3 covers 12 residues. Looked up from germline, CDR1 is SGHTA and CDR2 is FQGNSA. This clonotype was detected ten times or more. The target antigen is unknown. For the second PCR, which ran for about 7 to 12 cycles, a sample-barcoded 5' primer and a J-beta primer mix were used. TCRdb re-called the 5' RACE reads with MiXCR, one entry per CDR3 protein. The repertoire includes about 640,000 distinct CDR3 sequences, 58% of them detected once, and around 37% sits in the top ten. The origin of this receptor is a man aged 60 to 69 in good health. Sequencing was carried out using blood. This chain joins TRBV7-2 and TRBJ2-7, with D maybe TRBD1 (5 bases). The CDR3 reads CASSLTDYEQYF. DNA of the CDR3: TGTGCCAGCAGCTTGACAGACTACGAGCAGTACTTC. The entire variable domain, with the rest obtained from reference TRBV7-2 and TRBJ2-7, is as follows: GAGVSQSPSNKVTEKGKDVELRCDPISGHTALYWYRQSLGQGLEFLIYFQGNSAPDKSGLPSDRFSAERTGGSVSTLTIQRTQQEDSAVYLCASSLTDYEQYFGPGTRLTVT.